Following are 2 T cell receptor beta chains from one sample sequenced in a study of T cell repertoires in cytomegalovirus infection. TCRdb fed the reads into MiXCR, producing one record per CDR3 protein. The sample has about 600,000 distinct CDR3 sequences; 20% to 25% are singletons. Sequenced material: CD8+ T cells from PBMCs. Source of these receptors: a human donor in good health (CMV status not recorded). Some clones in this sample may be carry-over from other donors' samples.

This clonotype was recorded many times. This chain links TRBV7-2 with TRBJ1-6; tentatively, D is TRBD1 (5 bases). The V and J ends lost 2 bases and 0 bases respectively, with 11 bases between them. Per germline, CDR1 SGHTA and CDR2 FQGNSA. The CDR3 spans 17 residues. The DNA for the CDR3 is TGTGCCAGCAGCTTACCCAGGGAGGGCTCCTATAATTCACCCCTCCACTTT. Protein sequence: CASSLPREGSYNSPLHF.

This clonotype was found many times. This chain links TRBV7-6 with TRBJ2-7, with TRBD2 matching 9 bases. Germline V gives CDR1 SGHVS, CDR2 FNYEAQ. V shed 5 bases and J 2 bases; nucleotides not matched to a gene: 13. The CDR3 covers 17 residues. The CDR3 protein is CASSEGGGGASTYEQYF. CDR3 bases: TGTGCCAGCAGCGAAGGAGGCGGGGGGGCCAGTACCTACGAGCAGTACTTC.